The clone carrying this TCR beta chain was seen only a few times. As yet, its antigen is unknown. For TCR, cDNA came from 5'RACE template switching, which added a universal primer site and UMIs. TCRdb itself ran the 5' RACE reads through MiXCR, one entry per CDR3 protein. Here the sample spans over 300,000 distinct CDR3 sequences, roughly 6.8% being singletons. The data were taken from a study of T cells after yellow fever vaccination. Study results and caveats: Within FACS-sorted repertoires, abundant clonotypes contaminating from the bulk population could be present. Once the booster was given, most primary-vaccination clones reappeared, at more than 95% for CD4 and around 90% for CD8.

V lost 3 bases to trimming and J lost 0 bases, with 6 bases between them. The CDR3 sequence is 14 residues long. Germline CDR1 and CDR2: SEHNR and FQNEAQ (reference sequence). The clonotype comes from a man in his late teens or twenties who received the YFV17D yellow fever vaccine. The genes are TRBV7-9 and TRBJ1-3, with D unresolved. Material: PBMCs, obtained more than 35 days after the first yellow fever vaccination. CDR3 in amino acids: CASSFPGSGNTIYF. As DNA, the CDR3 is TGTGCCAGCAGCTTCCCTGGCTCTGGAAACACCATATATTTT.